This section outlines one TCR beta chain sequence together with its context. Its antigen is still unknown. Produced via immunoSEQ multiplex PCR; TCRdb's table is partial and in-frame only. The sample carries some 140,000 clones, 86% recorded once. V was shortened by 3 bases and J by 1 base, with 10 bases between the two germline ends. CDR1 and CDR2 from the germline V gene are SGHRS and YFSETQ. The CDR3 is made up of 14 amino acids. This sample stems from a study of cytomegalovirus exposure and HLA in healthy donors. As for the study in general: The 120 validation repertoires and the approximately 640 first-cohort repertoires shared a platform, a later analysis reported. Study results and limitations: Researchers counted 164 TCR beta chains as cytomegalovirus-associated.

Sequenced material: PBMCs. V and J are TRBV5-1 and TRBJ1-2; D ambiguous. The sequence was obtained from a man aged 18 to 30 in good health and CMV-seronegative. CDR3 bases: TGCGCCAGCAGCTCACGGACTGGTAACTATGGCTACACCTTC. As protein: CASSSRTGNYGYTF.